This record concerns one T cell receptor (beta chain) sequence. The sample is drawn from a study of regulatory T cells in long-lasting Graves disease. This CDR3 is 12 amino acids long. V lost 2 bases, J lost 14 bases, and 13 bases lay in between. CDR1 is SGHVS and CDR2 is FQNEAQ in the germline V gene. Arm-PCR of CDR3 regions and iRepertoire HTBI primers were used to build TCR beta libraries. TCRdb fed the multiplex PCR reads into MiXCR, producing one record per CDR3 protein. This sample has some 450,000 distinct CDR3 sequences, with about a sixth found just once. The time point: newly diagnosed GD, antithyroid drugs for less than 3 months. Making the TCR library involved RNA that had been extracted from PBMCs. These data were also filed under a second study, of T cells in Graves' hyperthyroidism and ophthalmopathy.

The specimen was peripheral blood mononuclear cells (PBMCs), collected at new diagnosis, from a patient treated with antithyroid drugs. The sequence came from a woman between 25 and 40 years old with Graves disease. J is TRBJ2-1 and V is TRBV7-8, with D possibly matching TRBD2 (5 bases). This CDR3 is CASSLLRDTEFF. CDR3 bases: TGTGCCAGCAGCTTACTCCGGGATACGGAGTTCTTC.